What follows describes a single TCR beta chain. Its antigen is not known. This CDR3 contains 14 residues. Germline CDR1 reads LGHDT; CDR2 reads YNNKEL (reference sequence). The V gene end was trimmed by 3 bases and the J gene end by 7 bases; junction bases not matched to a gene: 2. This sample was taken from a study of T cell responses to AZD1222 COVID-19 vaccine. Study-wide results and limits: Donors, mostly white British, included more females; clonal diversity was possibly underestimated. Repertoires were obtained solely post-peak T cell response. In the spike-specific TCR repertoire, nearly half reportedly target unmutated variant regions.

The assay was immunoSEQ multiplex PCR, and TCRdb's table has in-frame clones only and misses some. The profile shows around 99,000 clones, about nine tenths of them singletons. The chain is built from TRBV3-1 (or the pseudogene TRBV3-2) and TRBJ2-1, with 11 bases fitting TRBD2. This material consisted of peripheral blood, taken on day 0 of AZD1222 vaccination. The clonotype was recovered from an adult in good health. CDR3 coding DNA: TGTGCCAGCAGCCAGCTAGCGGGAGGAAATGAGCAGTTCTTC. This translates into CASSQLAGGNEQFF.